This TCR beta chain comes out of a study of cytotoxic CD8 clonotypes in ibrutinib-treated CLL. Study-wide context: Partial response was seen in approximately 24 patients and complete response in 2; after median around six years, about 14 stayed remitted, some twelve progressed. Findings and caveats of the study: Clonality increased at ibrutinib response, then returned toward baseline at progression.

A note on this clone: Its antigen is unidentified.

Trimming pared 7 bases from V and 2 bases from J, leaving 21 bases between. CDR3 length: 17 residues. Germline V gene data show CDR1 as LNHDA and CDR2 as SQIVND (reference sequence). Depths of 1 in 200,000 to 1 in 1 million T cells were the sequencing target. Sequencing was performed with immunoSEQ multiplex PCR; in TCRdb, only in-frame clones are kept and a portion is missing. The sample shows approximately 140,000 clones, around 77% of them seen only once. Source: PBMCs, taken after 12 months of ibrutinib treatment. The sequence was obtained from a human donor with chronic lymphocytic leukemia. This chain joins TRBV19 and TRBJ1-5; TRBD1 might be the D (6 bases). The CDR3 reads CASKRTRGFRGNQPQHF. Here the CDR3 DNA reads TGTGCCAGTAAAAGGACAAGGGGGTTCAGAGGCAATCAGCCCCAGCATTTT. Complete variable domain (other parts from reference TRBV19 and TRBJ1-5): DGGITQSPKYLFRKEGQNVTLSCEQNLNHDAMYWYRQDPGQGLRLIYYSQIVNDFQKGDIAEGYSVSREKKESFPLTVTSAQKNPTAFYLCASKRTRGFRGNQPQHFGDGTRLSIL.